The clone carrying this T cell receptor (beta chain) was seen just once. The data stem from a study of breast tumors, draining lymph nodes, adjacent tissues. TCRdb called the multiplex PCR reads again in MiXCR, with one record for every CDR3 protein. Of approximately 60,000 distinct CDR3 sequences detected, approximately 62% appear once; the ten largest clones hold around 19%. CDR3 length equals 14 residues. V dropped 0 bases and J dropped 5 bases, with 13 bases sitting between them. Germline CDR1 GTSNPN, CDR2 SVGIG (reference sequence). Sample: breast tumor tissue. This sequence originates from a female donor with breast cancer. Some clones in this sample may be carry-over from other donors' samples. This chain links TRBV30 with TRBJ1-2; weak D call: TRBD1 (5 bases). The CDR3 spells CAWSVPGWEYGYTF. The CDR3 nucleotides read TGTGCCTGGAGTGTACCAGGGTGGGAGTATGGCTACACCTTC.